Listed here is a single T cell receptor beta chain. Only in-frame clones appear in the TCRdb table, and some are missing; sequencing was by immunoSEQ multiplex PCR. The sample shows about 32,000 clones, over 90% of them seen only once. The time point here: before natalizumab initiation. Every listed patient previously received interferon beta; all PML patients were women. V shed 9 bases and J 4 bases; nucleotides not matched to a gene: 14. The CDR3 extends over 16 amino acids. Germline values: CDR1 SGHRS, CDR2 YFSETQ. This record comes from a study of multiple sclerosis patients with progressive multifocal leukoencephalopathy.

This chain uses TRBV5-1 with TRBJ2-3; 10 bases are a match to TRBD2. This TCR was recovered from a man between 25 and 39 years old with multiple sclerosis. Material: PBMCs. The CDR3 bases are TGCGCCACCTCACTATGGGCTAGCGGGAGTTCAGATACGCAGTATTTT. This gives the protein CATSLWASGSSDTQYF.